These 23 T cell receptor beta chains share one sample of origin, sequenced in a study of blood T cell repertoires in COVID-19. Only in-frame clones appear in the TCRdb table, and some are missing; sequencing was by immunoSEQ multiplex PCR. This table has about 250,000 clones, 80% to 90% appearing once. Input material: PBMCs or T cells enriched from blood (not recorded which). The receptor set was obtained from a woman aged 18-29 years who had recovered from COVID-19.

The rearrangement uses TRBV27 and TRBJ1-5; TRBD1 aligns across 11 bases. The V segment lost 5 bases and the J segment 0 bases; nucleotides outside the gene matches: 6. The CDR3 covers 17 residues. CDR1 is MNHEY, CDR2 SMNVEV, per germline (reference sequence). CDR3 in DNA: TGTGCCAGCAGTCGGGACAGGGGGGAGTATAGCAATCAGCCCCAGCATTTT. Its protein is CASSRDRGEYSNQPQHF.

The chain employs TRBV29-1 and TRBJ2-7; D possibly corresponds to TRBD1 (6 bases). CDR1 is SQVTM and CDR2 is ANQGSEA in the germline V gene. The length of the CDR3 is 14 residues. V lost 7 bases, J lost 2 bases, and 18 bases lay in between. The CDR3 nucleotides are TGCAGCGCCTACTCCGGGACACCTGCCTACGAGCAGTACTTC. It codes for CSAYSGTPAYEQYF.

This clone was counted a few times. This chain uses TRBV19 with TRBJ2-2, with TRBD1 matching over 7 bases. Looked up from germline, CDR1 is LNHDA and CDR2 is SQIVND (reference sequence). This CDR3 region has 19 residues. Losses at the gene ends were 6 bases for V and 1 base for J; bases not matched to a gene: 17. CDR3 bases: TGTGCCAGTAGCTCAAGTATAGGGGCCGGGACAGAGAACACCGGGGAGCTGTTTTTT. Translation: CASSSSIGAGTENTGELFF. Full variable domain (outside the CDR3, taken from reference TRBV19 and TRBJ2-2): DGGITQSPKYLFRKEGQNVTLSCEQNLNHDAMYWYRQDPGQGLRLIYYSQIVNDFQKGDIAEGYSVSREKKESFPLTVTSAQKNPTAFYLCASSSSIGAGTENTGELFFGEGSRLTVL.

The chain has TRBV5-4 and TRBJ2-5, with D possibly matching TRBD1 (6 bases). The CDR3 runs 14 residues. Germline V gene lookup returns CDR1 SGHNT and CDR2 YYREEE (reference sequence). Trimming removed 4 bases at V and 5 bases at J, with 15 bases between. The CDR3: CASSQPGARETQYF. CDR3 DNA sequence: TGTGCCAGCAGCCAACCAGGGGCGCGGGAGACCCAGTACTTC.

The chain carries TRBV27 and TRBJ2-7; no clear D. Trimming shortened V by 0 bases and J by 3 bases, and 6 bases separated the two germline ends. The CDR3 runs 13 residues. Looked up from germline, CDR1 is MNHEY and CDR2 is SMNVEV (reference sequence). The CDR3 sequence is CASSLSWSYEQYF. CDR3 nucleotide sequence: TGTGCCAGCAGTTTATCGTGGAGCTACGAGCAGTACTTC.

The chain has TRBV29-1 and TRBJ1-2, with a possible D match to TRBD1 (5 bases). CDR3 length: 12 amino acids. Trimming removed 4 bases from V and 7 bases from J, with 13 bases in between. Germline loops: CDR1 SQVTM, CDR2 ANQGSEA. CDR3 bases: TGCAGCGTTGCCAGGGAACTTCGTGGCTACACCTTC. It is translated as CSVARELRGYTF.

The V call is TRBV6-5, the J call TRBJ2-2; 9 bases align to TRBD1. The CDR3 loop spans 14 amino acids. The germline V gene encodes CDR1 MNHEY and CDR2 SVGAGI. After removal of 8 bases from V and 4 bases from J, the junction contained 5 bases not matched to a gene. The CDR3 DNA reads as TGTGCCAGCTGGACAGGGGTAGGCACCGGGGAGCTGTTTTTT. This codes for CASWTGVGTGELFF.

The chain combines TRBV5-1 with TRBJ1-2; D gene unclear. V lost 2 bases to trimming and J lost 8 bases, with 13 bases between them. The CDR3 length is 13 residues. Germline loops: CDR1 SGHRS, CDR2 YFSETQ. The CDR3 sequence: CASSLSPGGGYTF. CDR3 sequence (DNA): TGCGCCAGCAGCTTATCACCCGGCGGGGGCTACACCTTC.

This chain links TRBV19 with TRBJ1-1; D unclear. The CDR3 contains 15 residues. The ends were cut back, 1 base at V and 1 base at J, with 10 bases in the middle. CDR1 and CDR2 (germline): LNHDA, SQIVND (reference sequence). CDR3 sequence (DNA): TGTGCCAGTAGTATAGGGCATCTGCCGAACACTGAAGCTTTCTTT. It specifies CASSIGHLPNTEAFF.

This chain connects TRBV28 to TRBJ1-4; TRBD1 agrees at 9 bases. With 5 bases clipped from V and 17 bases from J, the junction kept 9 bases outside the gene matches. The CDR3 runs to 12 residues. Germline assignment: CDR1 MDHEN and CDR2 SYDVKM. CDR3 sequence reads: CASSPLLGQGFF. CDR3 coding DNA: TGTGCCAGCAGTCCCCTTCTGGGACAGGGTTTTTTT.

The chain combines TRBV5-1 with TRBJ2-7; 11 bases agree with TRBD1. CDR3 size: 14 residues. Trimming cost V 1 base and J 6 bases; bases outside gene matches: 3. In germline, CDR1 is SGHRS, CDR2 YFSETQ. This chain's CDR3 is CASSLLGQGGEQYF. The DNA for the CDR3 is TGCGCCAGCAGCTTGTTGGGACAGGGGGGCGAGCAGTACTTC.

This rearrangement joins TRBV5-1 to TRBJ1-3, with D possibly matching TRBD1 (6 bases). The CDR3 is 16 amino acids. V was shortened by 0 bases and J by 0 bases, with 10 bases between the two germline ends. CDR1 and CDR2 from the germline V gene are SGHRS and YFSETQ. CDR3 residues: CASSLGDTSSGNTIYF. The CDR3 region has the DNA TGCGCCAGCAGCTTGGGGGACACGAGCTCTGGAAACACCATATATTTT.

The chain joins TRBV10-3 to TRBJ1-5; the match to TRBD1 covers 8 bases. In germline, CDR1 is ENHRY, CDR2 SYGVKD. After removal of 10 bases from V and 4 bases from J, the junction contained 9 bases not matched to a gene. This CDR3 is 14 amino acids long. CDR3 sequence (DNA): TGTGCCAGCACCGAGGACAGGGCAAATCAGCCCCAGCATTTT. Its protein product is CASTEDRANQPQHF.

About this clone: One end of the junction varies from germline; a read error may be responsible. V is TRBV2 and J is TRBJ2-4, with 8 bases that match TRBD2. CDR3 length equals 13 residues. Germline V lookup: CDR1 SNHLY, CDR2 FYNNEI. Here the CDR3 reads CASRGLAQNIQYF. The CDR3 DNA reads TGTGCCAGCAGAGGACTAGCCCAAAACATTCAGTACTTC.

The CDR3 spells CASSLNSGQGPEAFF. The CDR3, as DNA: TGCGCCAGCTCATTAAATTCCGGACAGGGGCCTGAAGCTTTCTTT. This rearrangement joins TRBV4-1 to TRBJ1-1; 9 nucleotides match TRBD1. CDR1 and CDR2 (germline): MGHRA, YSYEKL. V lost 8 bases, J lost 6 bases, and 13 bases stayed unmatched. The CDR3 sequence is 15 residues long.

The J gene is TRBJ1-4, the V gene TRBV9, with D unclear. Germline lookup yields CDR1 SGDLS and CDR2 YYNGEE. The V end lost 0 bases, the J end lost 4 bases, and 7 bases lay between the germline ends. The CDR3 contains 14 residues. The CDR3 DNA is TGTGCCAGCAGCGTAGGAGGTTTTAATGAAAAACTGTTTTTT. Encoded protein: CASSVGGFNEKLFF.

The chain links TRBV7-9 to TRBJ1-2, with a tentative D call TRBD1 (6 bases). This CDR3 region has 15 residues. CDR1 is SEHNR, CDR2 FQNEAQ, per germline (reference sequence). Trimming stripped 1 base from V and 5 bases from J, with 14 bases between. CDR3 sequence reads: CASSLGADRTYGYTF. CDR3 sequence (DNA): TGTGCCAGCAGCTTAGGGGCGGACAGAACTTATGGCTACACCTTC. Using reference TRBV7-9 and TRBJ1-2 for the parts outside the CDR3, the full variable domain is DTGVSQNPRHKITKRGQNVTFRCDPISEHNRLYWYRQTLGQGPEFLTYFQNEAQLEKSRLLSDRFSAERPKGSFSTLEIQRTEQGDSAMYLCASSLGADRTYGYTFGSGTRLTVV.

This chain links TRBV28 with TRBJ1-1; a possible D gene is TRBD1 (6 bases). The V gene lost 6 bases and the J gene lost 5 bases, with 19 bases spanning the gap. CDR1 MDHEN and CDR2 SYDVKM come from the germline V gene. CDR3 length: 15 residues. CDR3 sequence (DNA): TGTGCCAGCAGCCCAGATCCAGGGGTACGAACTGAAGCTTTCTTT. Its protein is CASSPDPGVRTEAFF.

As concerns this clone: In the same sample, other DNA sequences code for this CDR3. The rearrangement joins TRBV29-1 to TRBJ2-7, with no clear D. The germline V gene has CDR1 SQVTM and CDR2 ANQGSEA. The ends were cut back, 4 bases at V and 2 bases at J, with 9 bases in the middle. The CDR3 has 12 amino acids. This CDR3 reads CSVAGGTYEQYF. DNA for the CDR3: TGCAGCGTTGCAGGTGGAACCTACGAGCAGTACTTC.

The chain has TRBV3-1 (or the pseudogene TRBV3-2) and TRBJ1-5; TRBD1 might be the D (5 bases). CDR1 LGHDT and CDR2 YNNKEL come from the germline V gene (reference sequence). The CDR3 sequence is 13 residues long. Trimming removed 4 bases from V and 2 bases from J, with 6 bases in between. CDR3 bases: TGTGCCAGCAGCCCGACAGGCAATCAGCCCCAGCATTTT. Translated, it gives CASSPTGNQPQHF.

This clone was picked up one time. The J gene is TRBJ1-2, the V gene TRBV6-1; no clear D. CDR1 is MNHNS, CDR2 SASEGT, per germline. The germline V and J ends were trimmed by 1 base and 4 bases, with 13 bases remaining between them. The CDR3 runs to 15 residues. CDR3 in DNA: TGTGCCAGCAGTGAAGATGAGACGGCTAGCTATGGCTACACCTTC. Translating it yields CASSEDETASYGYTF.

This clone was detected only once. The V gene is TRBV5-4, the J gene TRBJ2-1, with 14 bases aligning to TRBD2. CDR3 length equals 15 residues. Germline V gene sequence: CDR1 SGHNT, CDR2 YYREEE (reference sequence). Unmatched junction bases numbered 5, after V lost 3 bases and J lost 9 bases. DNA of the CDR3: TGTGCCAGCAGCTCCGGACTAGCGGGGGGCCTTGAGCAGTTCTTC. It translates to CASSSGLAGGLEQFF.

This clone was seen a handful of times. The same CDR3 can be traced to other DNA sequences in this sample. The chain joins TRBV5-1 to TRBJ1-1; tentatively, D is TRBD1 (5 bases). Trimming stripped 1 base from V and 1 base from J, with 8 bases between. Per germline, CDR1 SGHRS and CDR2 YFSETQ. This CDR3 region has 14 residues. CDR3 DNA sequence: TGCGCCAGCAGCTTGCGGCAGGGGAACACTGAAGCTTTCTTT. The encoded protein is CASSLRQGNTEAFF.